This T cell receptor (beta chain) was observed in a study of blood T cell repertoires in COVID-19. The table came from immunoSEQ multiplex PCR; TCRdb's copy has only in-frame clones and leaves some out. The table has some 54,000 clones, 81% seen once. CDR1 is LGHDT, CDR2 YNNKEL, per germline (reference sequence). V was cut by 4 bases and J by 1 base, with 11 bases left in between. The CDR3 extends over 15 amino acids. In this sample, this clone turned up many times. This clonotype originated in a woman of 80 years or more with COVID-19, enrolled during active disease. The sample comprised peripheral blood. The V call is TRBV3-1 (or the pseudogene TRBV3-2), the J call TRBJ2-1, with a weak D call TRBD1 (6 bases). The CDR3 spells CASSPRGSSYNEQFF. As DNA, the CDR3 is TGTGCCAGCAGCCCCAGGGGAAGTTCCTACAATGAGCAGTTCTTC.